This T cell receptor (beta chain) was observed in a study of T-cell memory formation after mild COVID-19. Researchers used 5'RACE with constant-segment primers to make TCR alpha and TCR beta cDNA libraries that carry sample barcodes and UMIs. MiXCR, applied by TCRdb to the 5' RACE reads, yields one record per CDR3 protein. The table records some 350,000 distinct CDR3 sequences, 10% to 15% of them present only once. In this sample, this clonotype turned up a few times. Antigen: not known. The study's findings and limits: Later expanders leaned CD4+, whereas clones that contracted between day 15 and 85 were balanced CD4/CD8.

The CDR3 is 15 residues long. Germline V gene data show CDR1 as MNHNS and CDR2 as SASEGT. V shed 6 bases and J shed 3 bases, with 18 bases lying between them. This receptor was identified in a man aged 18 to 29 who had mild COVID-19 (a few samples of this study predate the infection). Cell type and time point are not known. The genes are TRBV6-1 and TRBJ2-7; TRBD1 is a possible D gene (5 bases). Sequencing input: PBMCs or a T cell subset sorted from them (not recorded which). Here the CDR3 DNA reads TGTGCCAGCAGGGCAGGGCCCCGCTTAAACTACGAGCAGTACGTC. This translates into CASRAGPRLNYEQYV.